Following are 2 T cell receptor beta chains from one sample sequenced in a study of PD-L1 blockade in urothelial cancer. The time point was: pretreatment peripheral blood. Measured with immunoSEQ multiplex PCR; TCRdb has only the in-frame clones, and not every one. The sample contains 45,000 to 55,000 clones, around 74% of which appear only once. Here the sequenced sample was PBMCs, taken around atezolizumab (anti-PD-L1) treatment. The receptors here all came from a man aged 70-80 years with urothelial cancer.

This clone was observed a single time. J is TRBJ1-4 and V is TRBV7-9; TRBD1 aligns across 9 bases. Per the germline V gene, CDR1 is SEHNR and CDR2 is FQNEAQ (reference sequence). Trimming at V came to 4 bases and at J to 5 bases, leaving 11 bases not matched to a gene. This CDR3 is 17 amino acids long. CDR3 region: CASSSDRGRGMNEKLFF. Here the CDR3 DNA reads TGTGCCAGCAGCTCGGACAGGGGACGGGGGATGAATGAAAAACTGTTTTTT. Together with reference TRBV7-9 and TRBJ1-4, the CDR3 gives the full variable domain: DTGVSQNPRHKITKRGQNVTFRCDPISEHNRLYWYRQTLGQGPEFLTYFQNEAQLEKSRLLSDRFSAERPKGSFSTLEIQRTEQGDSAMYLCASSSDRGRGMNEKLFFGSGTQLSVL.

The rearrangement joins TRBV7-9 to TRBJ1-1; tentatively, D is TRBD1 (6 bases). The CDR3 has 16 residues. CDR1 and CDR2 from the germline V gene are SEHNR and FQNEAQ (reference sequence). V was clipped by 3 bases and J by 2 bases, with 16 bases between them. Here the CDR3 reads CASSFGTSTANTEAFF. CDR3 bases: TGTGCCAGCAGCTTTGGGACATCGACCGCTAACACTGAAGCTTTCTTT. Full variable domain (outside the CDR3, taken from reference TRBV7-9 and TRBJ1-1): DTGVSQNPRHKITKRGQNVTFRCDPISEHNRLYWYRQTLGQGPEFLTYFQNEAQLEKSRLLSDRFSAERPKGSFSTLEIQRTEQGDSAMYLCASSFGTSTANTEAFFGQGTRLTVV.